This TCR beta chain was identified in a study of blood T cell repertoires in COVID-19. Study as a whole: COVID-19 samples collected from the United States, Italy and Spain covered acute and convalescent phases. PBMCs, B-cell-depleted T cells, or T cells were the source of the cDNA or gDNA that made up the material.

Germline loops: CDR1 SGHNT, CDR2 YENEEA. This CDR3 is built from 14 residues. Germline trimming cut 0 bases from V and 7 bases from J; bases unmatched to any gene: 4. How the authors handled the data: Reference gene primer amplification gave estimated nucleated cell counts. Profiling relied on immunoSEQ multiplex PCR, and the TCRdb table lists in-frame clones only, not all of them. The V and J calls and clone size come from that table; D and trimming were worked out from the DNA. This sample carries about 170,000 clones, just under 90% of them seen once, and the ten largest clones take 3% to 4%. This clonotype originated in a man younger than 35 with active or convalescent COVID-19. The chain joins TRBV11-3 to TRBJ1-1; 8 bases align to TRBD1. Source material: peripheral blood. The CDR3 coding sequence is TGTGCCAGCAGCTTAGATGGAGGACAGGGTGAAGCTTTCTTT. Amino acids: CASSLDGGQGEAFF.